Listed below are T cell receptor beta chains from one sample, sequenced in a study of cytomegalovirus exposure and HLA in healthy donors. Some clones are missing from TCRdb's copy, which holds only in-frame ones; the method was immunoSEQ multiplex PCR. The table records about 130,000 clones, about 85% of them present only once. The sample was PBMCs. Source of these receptors: a woman in her twenties or thirties in good health and CMV-seropositive. Both conserved end residues are part of each CDR3. The order of the fields is V gene, clone size, CDR3 length, D gene, J gene, CDR3 DNA, CDR3 protein. The D gene is left open where the match is weak. The size entry is marked missing in some rows and otherwise reads once, few, many or a size class.

TRBV30,.,13,TRBD1,TRBJ1-6,TGTGCCTGGTCGACAGGGTATAATTCACCCCTCCACTTT,CAWSTGYNSPLHF
TRBV6-6,.,15,.,TRBJ2-3,TGTGCCAGCAGTCCAGGGGTCTTCAGCACAGATACGCAGTATTTT,CASSPGVFSTDTQYF
TRBV29-1,once,12,.,TRBJ2-7,TGCAGCACGCGGGACTCTGGATACGAGCAGTACTTC,CSTRDSGYEQYF
TRBV25-1,.,10,.,TRBJ1-2,TGTGCCAGCAGGGGGCATGGCTACACCTTC,CASRGHGYTF
TRBV9,.,14,.,TRBJ1-6,TGTGCCAGCAGTGTAGAAACAGGGAATTCACCCCTCCACTTT,CASSVETGNSPLHF
TRBV11-3,.,16,.,TRBJ2-1,TGTGCCAGCAGCTTAGGCGGTTGGGGCCTCTACAATGAGCAGTTCTTC,CASSLGGWGLYNEQFF
TRBV15,.,14,.,TRBJ2-7,TGTGCCACCAGCTCCCGGGAGAGGGTCCACGAGCAGTACTTC,CATSSRERVHEQYF
TRBV5-1,.,15,TRBD1,TRBJ2-5,TGCGCCAGCAGCTTGGAGGGGACAGGGGTGGAGACCCAGTACTTC,CASSLEGTGVETQYF
TRBV29-1,once,15,.,TRBJ2-7,TGCAGCGTTGAATTAGTAGGGGGGGGCTCCTACGAGCAGTACTTC,CSVELVGGGSYEQYF
TRBV5-1,few,14,TRBD1,TRBJ1-6,TGCGCCAGCAGCTCCGGACAGGGTGATTCACCCCTCCACTTT,CASSSGQGDSPLHF
TRBV5-1,.,14,.,TRBJ1-1,TGCGCCAGCAGCTTAACAGGCCCGAACACTGAAGCTTTCTTT,CASSLTGPNTEAFF
TRBV14,.,17,TRBD1,TRBJ2-7,TGTGCCAGCAGCCGGACCTACACAGGGGCTCAATCCTACGAGCAGTACTTC,CASSRTYTGAQSYEQYF
TRBV7-6,.,19,TRBD2,TRBJ2-2,TGTGCCAGCAGCTTAGTGGGGCTAGCGGGACAAGTATACACCGGGGAGCTGTTTTTT,CASSLVGLAGQVYTGELFF
TRBV28,.,13,TRBD2,TRBJ2-1,TGTGCCAGCCAAGCGGGGGGGATCTATGAGCAGTTCTTC,CASQAGGIYEQFF
TRBV7-2,.,18,TRBD2,TRBJ2-7,TGTGCCAGCAGCCGCCCCGGGACTAGCGGGAGGTGGTCCTACGAGCAGTACTTC,CASSRPGTSGRWSYEQYF
TRBV5-6,.,15,TRBD2,TRBJ2-7,TGTGCCAGCAGCTGGGGGGGACCAGCGGGAGTCGAGCAGTACTTC,CASSWGGPAGVEQYF
TRBV6-1,few,20,TRBD1,TRBJ1-1,TGTGCCAGCAGTGAAGAAGGGGGGGGGCAGGGGGCCTGGTGGAACACTGAAGCTTTCTTT,CASSEEGGGQGAWWNTEAFF
TRBV28,few,14,.,TRBJ2-7,TGTGCCAGCAGTTTCTCGCGGGCGGGATTCGAGCAGTACTTC,CASSFSRAGFEQYF
TRBV15,.,14,TRBD2,TRBJ2-1,TGTGCCACCAGCATCCGACTAGCGGGAGCTGAGCAGTTCTTC,CATSIRLAGAEQFF
TRBV6-5,.,13,.,TRBJ1-2,TGTGCCAGCAGTTACCCCGACAGGAGTGGCTACACCTTC,CASSYPDRSGYTF
TRBV13,.,15,.,TRBJ2-7,TGTGCCAGCAGCCCCTCGTCAGGGATCTCCTACGAGCAGTACTTC,CASSPSSGISYEQYF
TRBV11-2,.,15,.,TRBJ2-1,TGTGCCAGCAGCTTTTACGGGGACTCCTACAATGAGCAGTTCTTC,CASSFYGDSYNEQFF
TRBV5-3,.,20,TRBD2,TRBJ2-7,TGTGCCAGAAGCTTAGGGGAGGGAAGCGGGGGGTTCCCCCTGCACTGCGAGCAGTACTTC,CARSLGEGSGGFPLHCEQYF
TRBV5-1,.,15,TRBD1,TRBJ1-4,TGCGCCAGCAGCTTGGAAGGGGGCCCAATTACCCCTAATTATTTT,CASSLEGGPITPNYF
TRBV5-1,.,16,TRBD1,TRBJ2-2,TGCGCCAGCAGCTTGGGACAGGGGGTTTACACCGGGGAGCTGTTTTTT,CASSLGQGVYTGELFF